The present TCR beta chain was sequenced within a study of cytomegalovirus exposure and HLA in healthy donors. Findings and caveats of the study: Highest at DRB1 and lowest at HLA-C, TCR association rates differed among HLA loci in a later analysis.

This PCR relied on a set of 60 Vbeta primers and 13 Jbeta primers. Measured with immunoSEQ multiplex PCR; TCRdb has only the in-frame clones, and not every one. The sample records about 120,000 clones, approximately 75% being singletons. Turning to this clone: Its antigen is still unknown.

Sequencing used PBMCs. This receptor was identified in a woman between 45 and 60 years old in good health and CMV-seronegative.

The CDR3 region is CASSSDRTNEKLFF. CDR3 nucleotide sequence: TGTGCCAGCAGCTCGGACAGAACTAATGAAAAACTGTTTTTT. This chain connects TRBV7-9 to TRBJ1-4; D possibly corresponds to TRBD1 (6 bases). There are 14 residues in the CDR3. Germline-derived CDR1 and CDR2 are SEHNR and FQNEAQ (reference sequence). Trimming removed 4 bases from V and 1 base from J, with 7 bases in between. The entire variable domain, with the rest obtained from reference TRBV7-9 and TRBJ1-4, is as follows: DTGVSQNPRHKITKRGQNVTFRCDPISEHNRLYWYRQTLGQGPEFLTYFQNEAQLEKSRLLSDRFSAERPKGSFSTLEIQRTEQGDSAMYLCASSSDRTNEKLFFGSGTQLSVL.